This T cell receptor (beta chain) is from a study of blood T cell repertoires in COVID-19 (dated by TCRdb to the early 2020s). In the study overall: Samples covering the acute and convalescent phases of COVID-19 were provided by collaborators in the United States, Italy and Spain. The dataset comprised deeply sampled blood TCRbeta repertoires from subjects exposed to, actively infected with, or recovered from COVID-19. The samples were drawn from two sources: the first 160 participants of the ongoing ImmuneRACE study, and 950 to 1,500 subjects contributed by 6 global collaborators. The prospective study material was composed of cDNA or gDNA derived from T cells, B-cell-depleted T cells, or PBMCs. The repertoires were released in a freely available public database intended as a resource for research on the immune response to SARS-CoV-2. HLA class I and class II types, where available, came from metadata supplied by the sample provider rather than from assay-based typing. Sample metadata almost always included a de-identified subject ID, COVID-19 status, age in years and sex.

Beyond this particular receptor, the publication reports: The amount of clinical and demographic metadata varied by source and participant and was provided uncurated.

The immunoSEQ Assay, a bias-controlled multiplex PCR, was used to amplify TCRbeta CDR3 regions from genomic DNA. From the authors' description of their analysis: The number of nucleated cells in each sample was estimated by amplification of reference gene primers within the assay. Sequence reads were collapsed and filtered to measure the absolute abundance of every unique TCRbeta CDR3 rearrangement. For each sample, productive Simpson clonality was calculated by taking the square root of Simpson's diversity index across productive rearrangements. TCRdb holds this immuneACCESS table with in-frame rearrangements only. Some clones are missing; in checked studies, unresolved V genes explain under half, and the rest has no known cause. V, J and clone size reflect that table, while D and trimming were determined from the DNA. Counted in this sample were just under 95,000 clones; around three quarters of them appeared once. Approximately 8.9% of the sample rests with the top ten.

For this clone: Its recognized antigen is unknown. Base qualities are not recorded, but no much larger clone differs from it by a single base.

The CDR3, cysteine through phenylalanine, is 16 amino acids long. Only the CDR3 DNA is retained, 48 bases long and in frame from the first base. Reading the germline V gene gives CDR1 MGHDK and CDR2 SYGVNS. V is trimmed back by 0 bases and J by 7 bases, and the junction contains 5 bases that no gene match accounts for. Another Seattle source contributed samples from volunteer blood donors who had recovered from COVID-19. Collaborating institutions collected whole blood in K2EDTA tubes following their own protocols. For TCRbeta analysis, collaborators shipped samples as frozen whole blood, isolated PBMCs, or DNA extracted from either of those sample types.

The origin of this receptor is a man aged 50-59 years who had recovered from COVID-19. The sequencing input was peripheral blood. Here the chain combines TRBV25-1 and TRBJ2-1, with 11 bases matching TRBD2. CDR3 sequence: CASSEYRLAGGNEQFF. The DNA reads TGTGCCAGCAGTGAATACCGGCTAGCGGGAGGAAATGAGCAGTTCTTC.